The 32 T cell receptor beta chains in this list originate from one sample, sequenced in a study of vaccination effects on CD4 cells after COVID-19. CD4+ T cells were isolated after around ten days of culture. These receptors' antigens are unknown. The table came from immunoSEQ multiplex PCR; TCRdb's copy has only in-frame clones and leaves some out. The top ten hold around a tenth of the sample, which has about 30,000 clones, less than 75% seen once. Source: CD4+ T cells from PBMCs cultured without peptide, taken before COVID-19 vaccination. These receptors all come from a human donor who received a COVID-19 vaccine.

The genes are TRBV3-1 (or the pseudogene TRBV3-2) and TRBJ2-2, with TRBD2 matching over 10 bases. The CDR3 runs 18 residues. The V and J ends lost 0 bases and 6 bases, in that order; junction bases with no gene match: 10. Per the germline V gene, CDR1 is LGHDT and CDR2 is YNNKEL (reference sequence). CDR3 sequence (DNA): TGTGCCAGCAGCCAAGATTGGCCTAGCGGGGGAGGTGCCGGGGAGCTGTTTTTT. Amino acid sequence: CASSQDWPSGGGAGELFF.

This sequence joins TRBV12-5 and TRBJ2-7; D might be TRBD1 (5 bases). CDR1 and CDR2 (germline): LGHNT, FRNRAP. V lost 0 bases to trimming and J lost 5 bases, with 11 bases between them. This CDR3 region has 14 residues. This CDR3 is CASGLVRTPHEQYF. CDR3 DNA: TGTGCTAGTGGTTTGGTACGGACACCGCACGAGCAGTACTTC.

This clone was seen more than once but under ten times. The chain is built from TRBV13 and TRBJ2-2; D gene unclear. The CDR3 length is 14 residues. V was pared by 5 bases and J by 2 bases, with 9 bases between. CDR1 and CDR2 from the germline V gene are PRHDT and FYEKMQ (reference sequence). CDR3 nucleotides: TGTGCCAGCAGCCGGACGGGCAACACCGGGGAGCTGTTTTTT. This translates into CASSRTGNTGELFF.

Only a few counts were recorded for this clone. This chain links TRBV5-4 with TRBJ1-2, with D hard to call. The CDR3 contains 14 residues. Trimming cost V 5 bases and J 0 bases, with 11 bases left between them. Germline V gene data show CDR1 as SGHNT and CDR2 as YYREEE (reference sequence). The CDR3 region has the DNA TGTGCCAGCAGTTCCCGGACGGCTAACTATGGCTACACCTTC. Its protein is CASSSRTANYGYTF. The full variable domain, completed using reference TRBV5-4 and TRBJ1-2, is ETGVTQSPTHLIKTRGQQVTLRCSSQSGHNTVSWYQQALGQGPQFIFQYYREEENGRGNFPPRFSGLQFPNYSSELNVNALELDDSALYLCASSSRTANYGYTFGSGTRLTVV.

This clone occurred a few times. J is TRBJ1-1 and V is TRBV9; D unresolved. V lost 0 bases and J 5 bases, leaving 5 bases between the germline ends. This CDR3 region has 12 residues. CDR1 SGDLS and CDR2 YYNGEE come from the germline V gene. The CDR3 sequence: CASSVAETEAFF. The CDR3 DNA is TGTGCCAGCAGCGTAGCAGAGACTGAAGCTTTCTTT.

The chain is built from TRBV6-5 and TRBJ2-1, with 9 bases matching TRBD2. Losses at the gene ends were 2 bases for V and 7 bases for J; bases not matched to a gene: 6. Germline V lookup: CDR1 MNHEY, CDR2 SVGAGI. The CDR3 loop spans 15 amino acids. The DNA of the CDR3 is TGTGCCAGCAGTTACAGGAGCGGGAGGAGGAATGAGCAGTTCTTC. Encoded protein: CASSYRSGRRNEQFF.

The V call is TRBV11-3, the J call TRBJ2-3, with no clear D. The CDR3 is 13 amino acids. Between the trimmed V and J ends, which lost 0 bases and 6 bases, there was a span of 7 bases. The germline V gene encodes CDR1 SGHNT and CDR2 YENEEA. The DNA for the CDR3 is TGTGCCAGCAGCTTAGATCGTCTGGATACGCAGTATTTT. Residues: CASSLDRLDTQYF.

The chain recombines TRBV10-3 with TRBJ2-7; either TRBD1 or TRBD2 may fit D (5 bases each). Germline V CDR1 and CDR2: ENHRY, SYGVKD. Trimming stripped 8 bases from V and 3 bases from J, with 20 bases between. The CDR3 sequence is 15 residues long. The CDR3 coding sequence is TGTGCCATCGCCAGGGAGATTCTATCAAACTACGAGCAGTACTTC. It yields the protein CAIAREILSNYEQYF.

The genes are TRBV18 and TRBJ1-2; D unresolved. CDR1 is KGHSH and CDR2 is LQKENI in the germline V gene. The CDR3 runs to 13 residues. V was pared by 5 bases and J by 8 bases, with 15 bases between. The CDR3 DNA sequence: TGTGCCAGCTCAACTTGGGCTGACAAAGGCTACACCTTC. This codes for CASSTWADKGYTF. The entire variable domain, with the rest obtained from reference TRBV18 and TRBJ1-2, is as follows: NAGVMQNPRHLVRRRGQEARLRCSPMKGHSHVYWYRQLPEEGLKFMVYLQKENIIDESGMPKERFSAEFPKEGPSILRIQQVVRGDSAAYFCASSTWADKGYTFGSGTRLTVV.

CDR3 in amino acids: CAISEVGEYGYTF. The DNA for the CDR3 is TGTGCCATCAGTGAGGTGGGGGAATATGGCTACACCTTC. J is TRBJ1-2 and V is TRBV10-3; possibly TRBD1 for D (5 bases). This CDR3 comprises 13 residues. V lost 2 bases and J lost 5, with 9 bases in between. The germline CDR1 and CDR2 sequences are ENHRY and SYGVKD.

The genes are TRBV5-1 and TRBJ2-3, with D perhaps matching TRBD2 (5 bases). CDR1 and CDR2 (germline): SGHRS, YFSETQ. CDR3 length equals 14 residues. Deletions cut 0 bases from V and 5 bases from J, with 10 bases between. CDR3 in amino acids: CASSLAIRGDTQYF. The CDR3 coding sequence is TGCGCCAGCAGCTTGGCCATTCGGGGAGATACGCAGTATTTT.

CDR3 region: CASSQTRPLAGGPNEQFF. DNA of the CDR3: TGTGCCAGCAGCCAAACGCGCCCCCTAGCGGGAGGTCCCAATGAGCAGTTCTTC. The chain employs TRBV7-9 and TRBJ2-1; 11 bases are shared with TRBD2. Germline V lookup: CDR1 SEHNR, CDR2 FQNEAQ (reference sequence). The CDR3 is made up of 18 amino acids. V shed 5 bases and J 6 bases; nucleotides not matched to a gene: 15.

This chain links TRBV6-5 with TRBJ1-6, with 9 bases lining up with TRBD1. Germline V lookup: CDR1 MNHEY, CDR2 SVGAGI. The CDR3 spans 15 residues. The junction had 6 bases not matched to a gene; V was cut back by 6 bases and J by 6 bases. The CDR3 region is CASSADRGGNSPLHF. As DNA, the CDR3 is TGTGCCAGCAGCGCGGACAGGGGCGGTAATTCACCCCTCCACTTT.

This chain links TRBV18 with TRBJ1-6, with TRBD1 matching 8 bases. Trimming took 2 bases from V and 0 from J; bases not matched to a gene: 3. CDR1 is KGHSH, CDR2 LQKENI, per germline. The CDR3 sequence is 17 residues long. The DNA for the CDR3 is TGTGCCAGCTCACCAGGACAGGGCAGCTCCTATAATTCACCCCTCCACTTT. This codes for CASSPGQGSSYNSPLHF.

The rearrangement uses TRBV5-6 and TRBJ1-5; TRBD1 matches 11 bases. CDR1 and CDR2 from the germline V gene are SGHDT and YYEEEE. Trimming at V came to 3 bases and at J to 3 bases, leaving 11 bases not matched to a gene. CDR3 size: 18 residues. The CDR3 nucleotides are TGTGCCAGCAGCTCAACGGGACAGGGGGTATTAGTCAATCAGCCCCAGCATTTT. Protein: CASSSTGQGVLVNQPQHF.

This sequence joins TRBV11-2 and TRBJ2-3, with 12 bases matching TRBD2. CDR3 length: 15 residues. The germline CDR1 and CDR2 sequences are SGHAT and FQNNGV. V was clipped by 6 bases and J by 5 bases; unmatched bases: 6. The CDR3 nucleotides are TGTGCCAGCAGTCAGCTAGCGGGGGGGCGAGATACGCAGTATTTT. The encoded protein is CASSQLAGGRDTQYF.

A word on this clone: One junction end disagrees with the germline gene, perhaps due to a read error. The chain recombines TRBV6-4 with TRBJ1-1; D ambiguous. The germline CDR1 and CDR2 sequences are MRHNA and SNTAGT. The CDR3 covers 16 residues. The CDR3 region is CASRPNPAASNAEAFF. CDR3 DNA: TGTGCCAGCCGCCCGAACCCCGCAGCCTCGAACGCTGAAGCTTTCTTT.

This clone was detected once. The gene calls are TRBV18 and TRBJ1-1; a possible D gene is TRBD1 (6 bases). Trimming left V 2 bases short and J 5 bases short, with 15 bases between. Germline V gene data show CDR1 as KGHSH and CDR2 as LQKENI. The CDR3 is 15 amino acids. CDR3 DNA: TGTGCCAGCTCACCAGCCGGGGGGGCGGGTACTGAAGCTTTCTTT. It encodes CASSPAGGAGTEAFF.

The chain joins TRBV18 to TRBJ2-7; D gene uncertain. Trimming pared 5 bases from V and 1 base from J, leaving 12 bases between. Germline CDR1 reads KGHSH; CDR2 reads LQKENI. This CDR3 is built from 14 residues. The CDR3: CASSAATESYEQYF. DNA for the CDR3: TGTGCCAGCTCAGCCGCGACGGAATCCTACGAGCAGTACTTC.

V and J are TRBV2 and TRBJ1-6; D is undetermined. Looked up from germline, CDR1 is SNHLY and CDR2 is FYNNEI. This CDR3 spans 14 amino acids. Deletions cut 6 bases from V and 8 bases from J, with 14 bases between. CDR3 in DNA: TGTGCCAGCAGCTCCGGTGCCCTCCATTCACCCCTCCACTTT. Encoded protein: CASSSGALHSPLHF.

This clone was seen more than once but under ten times. V is TRBV27 and J is TRBJ1-2; no clear D. Germline CDR1 MNHEY, CDR2 SMNVEV (reference sequence). The CDR3 covers 13 residues. Trimming removed 9 bases from V and 4 bases from J, with 15 bases in between. The CDR3 sequence is CASGLYGGYGYTF. CDR3 coding DNA: TGTGCCAGTGGCCTCTATGGAGGCTATGGCTACACCTTC.

The CDR3 DNA is TGTGCCAGCTCACGGGGCCTTGGCGCAGGGGAAATCTCTGGGGCCAACGTCCTGACTTTC. Translated: CASSRGLGAGEISGANVLTF. V gene TRBV18 combines with J gene TRBJ2-6, with D possibly TRBD1 on 6 matching bases. The CDR3 totals 20 residues. V gave up 4 bases and J gave up 0 bases, with 22 bases separating them. Germline lookup yields CDR1 KGHSH and CDR2 LQKENI. The full variable domain, its missing parts supplied by reference TRBV18 and TRBJ2-6, is NAGVMQNPRHLVRRRGQEARLRCSPMKGHSHVYWYRQLPEEGLKFMVYLQKENIIDESGMPKERFSAEFPKEGPSILRIQQVVRGDSAAYFCASSRGLGAGEISGANVLTFGAGSRLTVL.

The CDR3 DNA sequence: TGTGCCAGCAGTGAAGAGGGGGTCCCTAACTATGGCTACACCTTC. It specifies CASSEEGVPNYGYTF. The V and J genes are TRBV2 and TRBJ1-2; tentatively, D is TRBD1 (6 bases). This CDR3 comprises 15 residues. From germline, CDR1 is SNHLY and CDR2 FYNNEI. Trimming shortened V by 1 base and J by 0 bases, and 9 bases separated the two germline ends.

This clone was found a few times. The gene calls are TRBV9 and TRBJ2-7; D might be TRBD1 (5 bases). This CDR3 is built from 13 residues. The V and J ends lost 0 bases and 7 bases respectively, with 11 bases between them. In germline, CDR1 is SGDLS, CDR2 YYNGEE. In nucleotides, the CDR3 is TGTGCCAGCAGCGTAGACAGGTTTGGGGAGCAGTACTTC. It codes for CASSVDRFGEQYF. The complete variable domain, with remaining parts taken from reference TRBV9 and TRBJ2-7, reads DSGVTQTPKHLITATGQRVTLRCSPRSGDLSVYWYQQSLDQGLQFLIQYYNGEERAKGNILERFSAQQFPDLHSELNLSSLELGDSALYFCASSVDRFGEQYFGPGTRLTVT.

The chain recombines TRBV3-1 (or the pseudogene TRBV3-2) with TRBJ1-6; TRBD1 might be the D (5 bases). Germline CDR1 is LGHDT and CDR2 is YNNKEL (reference sequence). With 4 bases removed from V and 5 bases from J, the gap between germline ends came to 15 bases. This CDR3 contains 16 residues. This chain's CDR3 is CASSPYGGTDNSPLHF. The CDR3 DNA follows: TGTGCCAGCAGCCCCTATGGGGGGACTGATAATTCACCCCTCCACTTT.

This chain joins TRBV18 and TRBJ1-3, with D unclear. Germline-derived CDR1 and CDR2 are KGHSH and LQKENI. V was shortened by 8 bases and J by 6 bases, with 11 bases between the two germline ends. The CDR3 has 12 amino acids. DNA of the CDR3: TGTGCCAGCGAGAAAACAGAAAACACCATATATTTT. Translating gives CASEKTENTIYF.

The chain links TRBV3-1 (or the pseudogene TRBV3-2) to TRBJ2-3; 7 bases are shared with TRBD2. This CDR3 has 19 residues. Per the germline V gene, CDR1 is LGHDT and CDR2 is YNNKEL (reference sequence). V shed 4 bases and J 3 bases; nucleotides not matched to a gene: 19. CDR3 sequence (DNA): TGTGCCAGCAGCCCTCGTTATCCAGCGGGGAACCCTGGGACAGATACGCAGTATTTT. It translates to CASSPRYPAGNPGTDTQYF.

This clone has a single count. This chain links TRBV6-5 with TRBJ1-2; D not certain. V was pared by 7 bases and J by 3 bases, with 12 bases between. The CDR3 totals 13 residues. CDR1 is MNHEY and CDR2 is SVGAGI in the germline V gene. CDR3 coding DNA: TGTGCCAGCACCCCAAGGTTGGACTATGGCTACACCTTC. This codes for CASTPRLDYGYTF.

CDR3 in amino acids: CASSLASTGPEAFF. The DNA of the CDR3 is TGCGCCAGCAGCTTGGCCTCCACAGGGCCTGAAGCTTTCTTT. This sequence joins TRBV5-1 and TRBJ1-1; maybe TRBD1 (6 bases). Trimming removed 0 bases at V and 6 bases at J, with 12 bases between. CDR1 and CDR2 (germline): SGHRS, YFSETQ. The CDR3 has 14 amino acids.

This chain links TRBV18 with TRBJ2-3; 11 bases line up with TRBD1. The CDR3 spans 18 residues. Per the germline V gene, CDR1 is KGHSH and CDR2 is LQKENI. Germline trimming cut 5 bases from V and 2 bases from J; bases unmatched to any gene: 12. CDR3 region: CASSIPGQGVSITDTQYF. Here the CDR3 DNA reads TGTGCCAGCTCAATCCCGGGACAGGGGGTTTCAATCACAGATACGCAGTATTTT.

In its sample, this clone was seen a few times. CDR3 in DNA: TGTGCCAGTAGTATGGGACAGGGCGGAGAGACCCAGTACTTC. This codes for CASSMGQGGETQYF. The chain joins TRBV19 to TRBJ2-5, with 9 positions matching TRBD1. In germline, CDR1 is LNHDA, CDR2 SQIVND (reference sequence). V trimming: 3 bases; J trimming: 4 bases; junction bases outside the gene matches: 3. The CDR3 is made up of 14 amino acids. Drawing the rest from reference TRBV19 and TRBJ2-5, the complete variable domain is DGGITQSPKYLFRKEGQNVTLSCEQNLNHDAMYWYRQDPGQGLRLIYYSQIVNDFQKGDIAEGYSVSREKKESFPLTVTSAQKNPTAFYLCASSMGQGGETQYFGPGTRLLVL.

This chain links TRBV12-5 with TRBJ1-1; D possibly corresponds to TRBD1 (5 bases). The CDR3 consists of 16 residues. Trimming pared 4 bases from V and 0 bases from J, leaving 15 bases between. The germline CDR1 and CDR2 sequences are LGHNT and FRNRAP. CDR3 region: CASGSTGFPMNTEAFF. Here the CDR3 DNA reads TGTGCTAGTGGTTCAACAGGTTTCCCCATGAACACTGAAGCTTTCTTT.